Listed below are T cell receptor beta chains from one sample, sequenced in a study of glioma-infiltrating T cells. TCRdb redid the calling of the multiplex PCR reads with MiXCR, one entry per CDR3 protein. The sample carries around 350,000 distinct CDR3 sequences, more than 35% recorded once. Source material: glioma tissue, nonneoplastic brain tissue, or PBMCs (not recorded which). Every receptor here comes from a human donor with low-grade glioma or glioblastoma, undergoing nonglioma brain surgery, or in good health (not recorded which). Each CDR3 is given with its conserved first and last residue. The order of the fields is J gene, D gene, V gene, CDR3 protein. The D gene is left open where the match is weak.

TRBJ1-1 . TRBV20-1 CSARDRSDGHAEAFF
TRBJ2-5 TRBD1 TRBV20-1 CSAPGQGTQGETQYF
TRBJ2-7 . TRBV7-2 CASSLMGHGGGEQYF
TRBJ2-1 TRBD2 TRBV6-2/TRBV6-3 CASSLTSGGHGEQFF
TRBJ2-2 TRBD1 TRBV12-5 CASGLVQFGTGERTGELFF
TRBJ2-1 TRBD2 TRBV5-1 CASSDGGGAYNEQFF
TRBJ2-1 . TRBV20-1 CSARDRGNEQFF
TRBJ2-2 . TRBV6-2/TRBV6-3 CASNQLGTGELFF
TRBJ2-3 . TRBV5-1 CASSLASPRADTQYF
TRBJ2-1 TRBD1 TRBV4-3 CASSPQSRDRVNNEQFF
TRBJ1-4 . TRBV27 CASSLIWGGREKLFF
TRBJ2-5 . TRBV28 CASSLEGCQETQYF
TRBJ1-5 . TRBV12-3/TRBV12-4 CASRITREQPQHF
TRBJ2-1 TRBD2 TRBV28 CASSLGGLAGGNEQFF
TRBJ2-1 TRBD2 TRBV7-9 CASSLGTSIHPRYNEQFF
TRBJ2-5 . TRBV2 CASSEAEGGTETQYF
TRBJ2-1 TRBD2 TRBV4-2 CASSQGLAGLSYNEQFF
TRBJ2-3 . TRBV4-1 CASSQATVSTDTQYF
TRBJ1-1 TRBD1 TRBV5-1 CASSLGTGRDTEAFF
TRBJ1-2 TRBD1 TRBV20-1 CSADGTGQTNYGYTF
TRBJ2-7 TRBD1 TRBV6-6 CASSYYGTGGMNYEQYF
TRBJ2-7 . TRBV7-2 CASSLIQSYEQYF
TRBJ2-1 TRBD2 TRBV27 CASSSLAGGLSFYNEQFF
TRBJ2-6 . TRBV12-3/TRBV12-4 CATNTGASGANVLTF